One sample yielded the 5 T cell receptor beta chains listed below, sequenced in a study of T cells expressing NK-cell markers. TCRdb processed the 5' RACE reads again and assigns one entry to each CDR3 protein, with no DNA. The clone table shows some 340,000 distinct CDR3 sequences, with the ten largest holding 5% to 5.5%. The sequencing sample was made of blood T cells: a sorted CD56 or NKG2C T cell subset, CD4+ or CD8+ T cells, or bulk PBMC T cells (not recorded which). Every receptor here comes from a man aged 18 to 70 in good health.

The chain combines TRBV30 with TRBJ1-2. The CDR3 totals 13 residues. CDR1 and CDR2 from the germline V gene are GTSNPN and SVGIG (reference sequence). The CDR3 loop reads CAWIPGRGYGYTF.

The V gene is TRBV12-3 or TRBV12-4, the J gene TRBJ1-4; the TRBD1 assignment by TCRdb is unverifiable without DNA. The CDR3 length is 14 residues. This chain's CDR3 is CASSSRDRGQKLFF.

The chain is built from TRBV6-2 or TRBV6-3 and TRBJ2-2; TCRdb gives TRBD2 as the D gene, but with no DNA this cannot be confirmed. The CDR3 sequence is 17 residues long. The germline V gene encodes CDR1 MNHEY and CDR2 SVGEGT. The CDR3 spells CASSSPLAGGPTGELFF.

CDR3 region: CASSQLMGQGNTGELFF. The rearrangement uses TRBV7-8 and TRBJ2-2; the TRBD1 assignment by TCRdb is unverifiable without DNA. Germline V gives CDR1 SGHVS, CDR2 FQNEAQ. The CDR3 has 17 residues.

The V call is TRBV6-1, the J call TRBJ1-2; TCRdb picks TRBD1, but there is no DNA to check that call. The CDR3 runs 15 residues. Germline values: CDR1 MNHNS, CDR2 SASEGT. CDR3 sequence: CASNLGGLSNYGYTF.